The source of this T cell receptor (beta chain) is a study of T cells after yellow fever vaccination. A single record per CDR3 protein comes from TCRdb applying MiXCR to the 5' RACE reads. The top ten clones hold approximately 15% of a sample with a few hundred thousand distinct CDR3 sequences, roughly a sixth of them seen once. Concerning this clonotype itself: The antigen is unknown. Because it lacks the conserved phenylalanine or tryptophan at the end, this CDR3 is likely a read error.

Whole-study findings and limits: The secondary response showed a weaker magnitude and a faster peak, day 5 versus 15. Re-detected after boosting: most primary clones, approximately 97% of CD4 and around 86% of CD8.

This CDR3 is 14 amino acids long. Germline V gives CDR1 MNHEY, CDR2 SVGAGI. Trimming cost V 0 bases and J 5 bases, with 10 bases left between them. This clonotype was sampled from a man aged 18 to 29 who received the YFV17D yellow fever vaccine. This sample comprised PBMCs, obtained 5 days after the first yellow fever vaccination. The V call is TRBV6-5, the J call TRBJ1-2, with a tentative D call TRBD1 (5 bases). CDR3 coding DNA: TGTGCCAGCAGTTACTCTGCAGGGCGGTATGGCTACACCTGC. Its protein product is CASSYSAGRYGYTC.